This T cell receptor (beta chain) was documented in a study of T cell responses to AZD1222 COVID-19 vaccine. Study at large: It was second doses at about 4 or about 12 weeks that were pooled.

Here immunoSEQ multiplex PCR was the method, and the copy in TCRdb shows in-frame clones only, minus some. This table holds about 100,000 clones, about nine tenths found once. CDR3 size: 16 residues. V dropped 5 bases and J dropped 1; count of bases not matched to a gene: 6. Per the germline V gene, CDR1 is SGHTA and CDR2 is FQGTGA. Whole-study results and caveats: Spike-wide vaccine-associated CD4 TCRs dominated at 160-218 and 743-854. Unmutated variant regions reportedly attract nearly half of all spike-specific TCRs.

Turning to this clone: Its antigen remains unknown.

Sequencing used peripheral blood, obtained on day 0 of AZD1222 vaccination. The TCR was taken from an adult in good health. The chain carries TRBV7-3 and TRBJ2-3, with 10 bases matching TRBD2. The CDR3 here is CASSIPSGRGTDTQYF. CDR3 sequence (DNA): TGTGCCAGCAGCATTCCTAGCGGGAGAGGCACAGATACGCAGTATTTT. The full variable domain, rest sourced from reference TRBV7-3 and TRBJ2-3, is GAGVSQTPSNKVTEKGKYVELRCDPISGHTALYWYRQSLGQGPEFLIYFQGTGAADDSGLPNDRFFAVRPEGSVSTLKIQRTERGDSAVYLCASSIPSGRGTDTQYFGPGTRLTVL.